Listed below are T cell receptor beta chains from one sample, sequenced in a study of shared clonotypes between healthy human individuals. Produced via immunoSEQ multiplex PCR; TCRdb's table is partial and in-frame only. The sample shows about 800,000 clones, 90% to 97% of them seen only once. What was sequenced was naive CD8+ T cells sorted from blood. These receptors all stem from a man younger than 40 in good health. The CDR3 runs from the conserved cysteine through the conserved F or W. D genes are given only for firm matches. Clone size is shown for a subset of rows, as once, few, many or a class of expanded clone.

J	D	size	V	DNA	CDR3
TRBJ1-1	TRBD1	-	TRBV13	TGTGCCAGCAGTTCCCAGGGGGAGAGGGGACCCACTGAAGCTTTCTTT	CASSSQGERGPTEAFF
TRBJ2-5	TRBD2	-	TRBV27	TGTGCCAGCAGTACCCAGCGGGAGGGCTTCGAGACCCAGTACTTC	CASSTQREGFETQYF
TRBJ1-5	-	-	TRBV18	TGTGCCAGCTCGACAGGACGTGGGGATAGCAATCAGCCCCAGCATTTT	CASSTGRGDSNQPQHF
TRBJ2-7	TRBD1	once	TRBV27	TGTGCCAGCAGTTCAAGGGACAGGGGGTTCTACGAGCAGTACTTC	CASSSRDRGFYEQYF
TRBJ2-2	TRBD2	-	TRBV29-1	TGCAGCGTTCTAGACCCGGGGGGCACCGGGGAGCTGTTTTTT	CSVLDPGGTGELFF
TRBJ2-7	TRBD2	-	TRBV4-2	TGTGCCAGCAGCCAAGGGCTATCGGGGGGGTCCTACGAGCAGTACTTC	CASSQGLSGGSYEQYF
TRBJ1-5	-	once	TRBV2	TGTGCCAGCAGTGAGTGGGTCGGCGCCTACGTTAGCAATCAGCCCCAGCATTTT	CASSEWVGAYVSNQPQHF
TRBJ2-2	-	-	TRBV7-9	TGTGCCAGCAGCTTAGGTTTGAGCACCGGGGAGCTGTTTTTT	CASSLGLSTGELFF
TRBJ2-1	-	-	TRBV28	TGTGCCAGCAGTTTTTCAGGGGTCCACAATGAGCAGTTCTTC	CASSFSGVHNEQFF
TRBJ2-5	-	-	TRBV7-9	TGTGCCAGCAGCTTAATAGGGGGGGAAGAGACCCAGTACTTC	CASSLIGGEETQYF
TRBJ2-7	-	-	TRBV10-3	TGTGCCATCAGTGGCCTTAGTAGGGGCCCCTACGAGCAGTACTTC	CAISGLSRGPYEQYF
TRBJ1-2	-	-	TRBV4-1	TGCGCCAGCAGCCAAGATCGGTTCACTACCTATGGCTACACCTTC	CASSQDRFTTYGYTF
TRBJ2-1	-	-	TRBV7-9	TGTGCCAGCAGCCAGGGCAGAAGCTCCTACAATGAGCAGTTCTTC	CASSQGRSSYNEQFF
TRBJ2-1	-	few	TRBV5-6	TGTGCCAGCAGCTTGGCCTCGGCACGGCAGTTCTTC	CASSLASARQFF
TRBJ1-5	TRBD1	-	TRBV5-5	TGTGCCAGCAGTTGGGGACAGTATAGCAATCAGCCCCAGCATTTT	CASSWGQYSNQPQHF
TRBJ2-5	-	-	TRBV13	TGTGCCAGCAGCTTAGGCCTCGAAGAGACCCAGTACTTC	CASSLGLEETQYF
TRBJ1-5	-	-	TRBV21-1	TGTGCCAGCAGCAAACCGGACCCGAATCAGCCCCAGCATTTT	CASSKPDPNQPQHF
TRBJ1-2	-	-	TRBV19	TGTGCCATCGGGGGTAACTATGGCTACACCTTC	CAIGGNYGYTF
TRBJ2-1	-	-	TRBV27	TGTGCCAGCAGTGACGGGGCCGTTGGCTACAATGAGCAGTTCTTC	CASSDGAVGYNEQFF
TRBJ1-4	-	-	TRBV7-9	TGTGCCAGCAGCCCTGGAGGATCTGAAAAACTGTTTTTT	CASSPGGSEKLFF
TRBJ2-7	-	once	TRBV15	TGTGCCACCAGCAGAGATATTTCCTACGAGCAGTACTTC	CATSRDISYEQYF
TRBJ2-2	-	-	TRBV7-9	TGTGCCAGCAGCCCTAAATTACCCCTGGGCCGCACCGGGGAGCTGTTTTTT	CASSPKLPLGRTGELFF
TRBJ2-1	-	-	TRBV15	TGTGCCACCAGCCATTACCAGCTTTTGGATGAGCAGTTCTTC	CATSHYQLLDEQFF
TRBJ1-2	-	-	TRBV9	TGTGCCAGCAGCGTGGCGGCTTATGGCTACACCTTC	CASSVAAYGYTF
TRBJ2-2	TRBD2	-	TRBV4-1	TGCGCCAGCAGCCAAGATTCGGGGGGAGAAAACGGGGAGCTGTTTTTT	CASSQDSGGENGELFF
TRBJ2-2	-	few	TRBV7-9	TGTGCCAGCTCCATTCCGACCGGGGAGCTGTTTTTT	CASSIPTGELFF
TRBJ2-1	-	-	TRBV14	TGTGCCAGCAGCCAAGTGAGCAATGAGCAGTTCTTC	CASSQVSNEQFF
TRBJ2-6	-	-	TRBV7-2	TGTGCCAGCAGAGAGGGATCCGGGGCCAACGTCCTGACTTTC	CASREGSGANVLTF
TRBJ2-1	-	once	TRBV6-5	TGTGCCAGCACGGACAGTGCCCAAAATGAGCAGTTCTTC	CASTDSAQNEQFF
TRBJ1-1	-	-	TRBV18	TGTGCCAGCTCACAGGTCGGTGTGAACACTGAAGCTTTCTTT	CASSQVGVNTEAFF
TRBJ2-1	TRBD2	-	TRBV25-1	TGTGCCAGCAGTGTAGGACTAGCGGCGACCTACAATGAGCAGTTCTTC	CASSVGLAATYNEQFF
TRBJ2-7	-	once	TRBV7-6	TGTGCCAGCAGCTCCCCCACGGGGCTTCCTCCCTACGAGCAGTACTTC	CASSSPTGLPPYEQYF
TRBJ1-4	TRBD1	-	TRBV7-9	TGTGCCAGCAGCGGGGACAGGGTGGACACTAATGAAAAACTGTTTTTT	CASSGDRVDTNEKLFF
TRBJ2-7	TRBD2	-	TRBV7-8	TGTGCCAGCAGCTCAGGCACTAGCGGGAGTTCCTACGAGCAGTACTTC	CASSSGTSGSSYEQYF